These 8 T cell receptor beta chains were all obtained from the same sample, sequenced in a study of shared clonotypes between healthy human individuals (dated by TCRdb to between 2020 and 2021). Libraries were prepared through the immunoSEQ multiplex PCR assay. TCRdb carries this immuneACCESS record with in-frame sequences only. Its versions omit some clonotypes, under half of them owing to an unresolved V gene in the studies checked, with the rest unexplained. In all, the sample holds more than 900,000 clones, and 75% to 85% of those were seen once. The top ten clones comprise under 0.8% of the sample. Sequenced input: memory CD4+ T cells from PBMCs. The sample's cell subset or site label is to be understood as: CD45RA-negative fraction. Receptors originate from a man in his late teens or twenties in good health. Some clones in this sample may be carry-over from other donors' samples.

About this clone itself: It is likely a read error: a sequence one base away is far more abundant. The chain couples TRBV10-3 to TRBJ2-7, with D possibly being TRBD1 (5 bases). The CDR3 covers 12 residues. Germline loops: CDR1 ENHRY, CDR2 SYGVKD. The CDR3 DNA sequence: TGTGCCATCAGCCAGGGTCCCTACGGGCAGTACTTC. Its protein is CAISQGPYGQYF.

The chain uses TRBV7-9 and TRBJ1-6; weak D call: TRBD1 (5 bases). The ends were cut back, 5 bases at V and 19 bases at J, with 21 bases in the middle. Per the germline V gene, CDR1 is SEHNR and CDR2 is FQNEAQ (reference sequence). This CDR3 contains 13 residues. For the CDR3, the DNA is TGTGCCAGCAGCCTCGCCGGGACCGAAACTCTTCACTTT. Translating it yields CASSLAGTETLHF.

This chain joins TRBV29-1 and TRBJ2-7, with TRBD2 matching 7 bases. V trimming: 4 bases; J trimming: 3 bases; junction bases outside the gene matches: 12. Germline V gives CDR1 SQVTM, CDR2 ANQGSEA. The CDR3 length is 15 residues. Here the CDR3 DNA reads TGCAGCGTTGTAGGGTGGGCGGGAGTAGTCTACGAGCAGTACTTC. Residues: CSVVGWAGVVYEQYF.

The chain links TRBV28 to TRBJ2-3; 8 nucleotides match TRBD2. The CDR3 is 15 residues long. Germline V CDR1 and CDR2: MDHEN, SYDVKM. With V trimmed by 5 bases and J by 2 bases, 6 bases remained unmatched. CDR3 DNA: TGTGCCAGCAGTCTACTAGCGGTTTCCACAGATACGCAGTATTTT. Translated, it gives CASSLLAVSTDTQYF.

The chain recombines TRBV2 with TRBJ1-5; unclear D gene. Germline values: CDR1 SNHLY, CDR2 FYNNEI. The CDR3 runs 14 residues. V was pared by 5 bases and J by 2 bases, with 10 bases between. CDR3 nucleotides: TGTGCCAGCAGTACCTCTGGGGGCAATCAGCCCCAGCATTTT. Protein: CASSTSGGNQPQHF.

The genes are TRBV19 and TRBJ2-7, with TRBD2 matching 7 bases. Germline V gives CDR1 LNHDA, CDR2 SQIVND (reference sequence). The CDR3 totals 15 residues. J was trimmed by 2 bases and V by 6 bases; bases with no gene match: 10. The CDR3 DNA reads TGTGCCAGTAGCCTGGGGGGGTCTCCCGCCTACGAGCAGTACTTC. Translation: CASSLGGSPAYEQYF.

This clone was detected once. The gene calls are TRBV5-1 and TRBJ2-2; the D gene could be TRBD1 or TRBD2 (6 bases each). The V gene's germline CDR1 is SGHRS and CDR2 YFSETQ. V lost 1 base, J lost 5 bases, and 12 bases lay in between. This CDR3 has 15 amino acids. The CDR3: CASSLYGGQTGELFF. DNA for the CDR3: TGCGCCAGCAGCTTGTACGGGGGACAAACCGGGGAGCTGTTTTTT.

The rearrangement links TRBV5-4 to TRBJ1-2; D gene uncertain. Per the germline V gene, CDR1 is SGHNT and CDR2 is YYREEE (reference sequence). The CDR3 contains 14 residues. V was trimmed by 1 base and J by 3 bases, leaving 10 bases between them. The DNA for the CDR3 is TGTGCCAGCAGCTTGAATGCAGGTTACTATGGCTACACCTTC. It translates to CASSLNAGYYGYTF.